The subject of this entry is one T cell receptor beta chain. Relative to the germline gene, one junction end is altered; a read error may explain this. Produced via immunoSEQ multiplex PCR; TCRdb's table is partial and in-frame only. The profile shows over 60,000 clones, roughly nine tenths of them singletons. The data are from a study of OX40 agonist ivuxolimab in advanced cancers. Germline V CDR1 and CDR2: SGHNT, YENEEA. The CDR3 is made up of 13 amino acids. The receptor comes from an adult with an advanced solid tumor such as melanoma, head and neck, liver or kidney cancer. The source material was CD4+ or CD8+ T cells sorted from blood, sampled in a trial of the OX40 agonist ivuxolimab. The V call is TRBV11-3, the J call TRBJ2-5; D remains unclear. The CDR3 DNA sequence: TGTGCCAGCAGCTTGGCGGACCAGGAGACCCAGTACTTC. Its translation: CASSLADQETQYF.